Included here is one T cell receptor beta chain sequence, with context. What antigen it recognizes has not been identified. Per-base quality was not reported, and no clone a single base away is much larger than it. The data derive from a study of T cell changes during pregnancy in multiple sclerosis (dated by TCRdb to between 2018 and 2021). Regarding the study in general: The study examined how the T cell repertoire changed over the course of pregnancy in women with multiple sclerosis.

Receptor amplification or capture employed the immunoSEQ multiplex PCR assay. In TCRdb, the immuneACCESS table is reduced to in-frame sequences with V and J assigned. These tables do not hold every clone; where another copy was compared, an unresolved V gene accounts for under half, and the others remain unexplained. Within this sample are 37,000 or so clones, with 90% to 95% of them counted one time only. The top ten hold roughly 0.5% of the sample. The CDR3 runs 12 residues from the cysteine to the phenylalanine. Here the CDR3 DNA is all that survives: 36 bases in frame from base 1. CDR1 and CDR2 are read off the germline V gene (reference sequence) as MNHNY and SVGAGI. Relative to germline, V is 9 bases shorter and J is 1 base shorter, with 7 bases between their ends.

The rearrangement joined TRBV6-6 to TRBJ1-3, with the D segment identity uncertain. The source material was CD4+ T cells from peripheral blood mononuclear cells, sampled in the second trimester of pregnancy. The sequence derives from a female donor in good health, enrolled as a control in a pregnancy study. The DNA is TGTGCCAGTCATGAGTCTGGAAACACCATATATTTT. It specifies CASHESGNTIYF.